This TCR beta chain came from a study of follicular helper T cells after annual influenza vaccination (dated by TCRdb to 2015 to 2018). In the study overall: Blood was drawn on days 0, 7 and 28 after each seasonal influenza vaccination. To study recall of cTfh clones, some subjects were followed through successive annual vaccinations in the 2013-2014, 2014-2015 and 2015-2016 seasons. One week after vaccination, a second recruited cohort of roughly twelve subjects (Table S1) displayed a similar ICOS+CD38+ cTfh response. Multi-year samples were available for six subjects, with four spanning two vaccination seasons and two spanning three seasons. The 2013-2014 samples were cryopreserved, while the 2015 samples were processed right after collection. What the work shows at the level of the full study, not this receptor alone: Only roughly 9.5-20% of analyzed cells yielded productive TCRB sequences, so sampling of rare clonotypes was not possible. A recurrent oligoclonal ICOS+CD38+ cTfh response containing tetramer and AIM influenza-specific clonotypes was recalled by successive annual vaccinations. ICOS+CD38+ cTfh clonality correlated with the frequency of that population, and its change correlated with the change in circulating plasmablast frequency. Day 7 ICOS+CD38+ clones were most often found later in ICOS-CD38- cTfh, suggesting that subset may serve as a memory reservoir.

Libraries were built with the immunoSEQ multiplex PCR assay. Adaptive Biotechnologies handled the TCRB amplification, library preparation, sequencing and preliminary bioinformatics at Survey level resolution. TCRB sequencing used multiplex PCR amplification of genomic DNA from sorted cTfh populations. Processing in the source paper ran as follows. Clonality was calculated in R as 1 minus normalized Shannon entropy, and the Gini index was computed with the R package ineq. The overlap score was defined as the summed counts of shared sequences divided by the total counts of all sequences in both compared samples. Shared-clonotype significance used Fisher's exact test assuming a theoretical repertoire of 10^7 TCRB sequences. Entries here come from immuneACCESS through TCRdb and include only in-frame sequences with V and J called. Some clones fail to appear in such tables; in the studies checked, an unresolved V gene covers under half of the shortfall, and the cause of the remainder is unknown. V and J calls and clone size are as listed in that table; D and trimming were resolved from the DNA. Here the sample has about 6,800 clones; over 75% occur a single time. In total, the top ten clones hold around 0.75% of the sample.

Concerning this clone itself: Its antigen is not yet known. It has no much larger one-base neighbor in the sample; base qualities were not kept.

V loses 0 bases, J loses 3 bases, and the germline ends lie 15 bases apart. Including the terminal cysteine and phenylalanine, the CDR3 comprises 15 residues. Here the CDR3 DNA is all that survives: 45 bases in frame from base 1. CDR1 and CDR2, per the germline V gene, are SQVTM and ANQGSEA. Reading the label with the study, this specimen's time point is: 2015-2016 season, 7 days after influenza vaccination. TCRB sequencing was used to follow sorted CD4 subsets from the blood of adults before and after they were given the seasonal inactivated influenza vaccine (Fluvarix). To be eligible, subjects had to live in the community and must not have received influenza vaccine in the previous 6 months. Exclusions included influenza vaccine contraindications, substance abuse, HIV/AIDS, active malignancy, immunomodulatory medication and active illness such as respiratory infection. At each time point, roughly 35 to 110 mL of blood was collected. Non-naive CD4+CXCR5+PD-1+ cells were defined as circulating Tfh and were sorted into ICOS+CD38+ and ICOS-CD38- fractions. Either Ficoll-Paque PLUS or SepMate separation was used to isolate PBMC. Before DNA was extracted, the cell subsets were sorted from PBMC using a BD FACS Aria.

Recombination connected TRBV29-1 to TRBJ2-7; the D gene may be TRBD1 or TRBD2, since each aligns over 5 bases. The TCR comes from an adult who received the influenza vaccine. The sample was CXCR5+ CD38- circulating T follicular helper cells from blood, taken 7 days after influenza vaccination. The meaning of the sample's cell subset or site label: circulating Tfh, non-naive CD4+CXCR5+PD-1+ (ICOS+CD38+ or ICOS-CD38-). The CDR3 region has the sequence CSVEDDEGAGYEQYF. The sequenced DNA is TGCAGCGTTGAAGACGATGAAGGGGCGGGCTACGAGCAGTACTTC.